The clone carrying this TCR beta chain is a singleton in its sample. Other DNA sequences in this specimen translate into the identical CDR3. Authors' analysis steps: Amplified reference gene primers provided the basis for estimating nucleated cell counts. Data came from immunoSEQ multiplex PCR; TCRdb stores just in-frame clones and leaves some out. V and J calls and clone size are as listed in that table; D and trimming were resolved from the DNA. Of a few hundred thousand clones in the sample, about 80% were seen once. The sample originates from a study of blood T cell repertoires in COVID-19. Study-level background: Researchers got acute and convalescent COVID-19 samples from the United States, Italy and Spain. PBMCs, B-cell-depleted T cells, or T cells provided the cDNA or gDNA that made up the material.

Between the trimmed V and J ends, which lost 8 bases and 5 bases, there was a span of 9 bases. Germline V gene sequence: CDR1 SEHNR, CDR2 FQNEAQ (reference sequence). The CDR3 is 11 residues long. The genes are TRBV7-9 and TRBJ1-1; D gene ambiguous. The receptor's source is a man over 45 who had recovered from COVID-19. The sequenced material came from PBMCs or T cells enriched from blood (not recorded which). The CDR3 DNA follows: TGTGCCAGCTCCCCGGGGACTGAAGCTTTCTTT. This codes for CASSPGTEAFF.